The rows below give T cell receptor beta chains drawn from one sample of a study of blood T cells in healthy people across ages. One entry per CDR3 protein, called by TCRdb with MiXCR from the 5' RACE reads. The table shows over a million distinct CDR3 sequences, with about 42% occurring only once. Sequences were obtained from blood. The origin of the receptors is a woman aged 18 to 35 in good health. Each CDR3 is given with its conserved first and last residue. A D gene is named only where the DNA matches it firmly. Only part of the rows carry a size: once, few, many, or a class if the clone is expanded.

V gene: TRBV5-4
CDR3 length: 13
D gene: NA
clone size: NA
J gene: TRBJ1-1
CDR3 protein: CASSLEDFTEAFF
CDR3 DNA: TGTGCCAGCAGCTTGGAGGATTTCACTGAAGCTTTCTTT

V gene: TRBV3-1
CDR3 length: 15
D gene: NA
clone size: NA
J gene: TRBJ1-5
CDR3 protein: CASSPDGQGVQPQHF
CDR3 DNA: TGTGCCAGCAGCCCGGACGGACAAGGGGTCCAGCCCCAGCATTTT

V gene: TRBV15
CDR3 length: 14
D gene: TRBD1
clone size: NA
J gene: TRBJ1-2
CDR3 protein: CATSRGQGGYGYTF
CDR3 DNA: TGTGCCACCAGCAGGGGACAGGGAGGCTATGGCTACACCTTC

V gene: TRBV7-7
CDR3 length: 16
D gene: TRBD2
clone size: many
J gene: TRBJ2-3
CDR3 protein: CASSLAPSGSADTQYF
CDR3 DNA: TGTGCTAGCAGCTTAGCCCCTAGCGGGAGCGCAGATACGCAGTATTTT

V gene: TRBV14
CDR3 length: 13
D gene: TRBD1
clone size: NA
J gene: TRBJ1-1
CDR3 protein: CASSQDRIRGAFF
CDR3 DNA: TGTGCCAGCAGCCAAGATCGGATCAGGGGGGCTTTCTTT

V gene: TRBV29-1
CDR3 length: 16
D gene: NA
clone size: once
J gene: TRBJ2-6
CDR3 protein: CSVEEVRYSGANVLTF
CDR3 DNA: TGCAGCGTTGAAGAGGTCCGGTACTCTGGGGCCAACGTCCTGACTTTC

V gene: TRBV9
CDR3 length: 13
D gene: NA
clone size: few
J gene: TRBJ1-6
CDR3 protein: CASSAVQDSSLHF
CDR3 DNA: TGTGCCAGCAGCGCGGTCCAGGATTCATCCCTCCACTTT

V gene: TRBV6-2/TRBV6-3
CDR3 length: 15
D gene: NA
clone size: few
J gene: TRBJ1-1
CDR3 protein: CASSYSELLNTEAFF
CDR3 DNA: TGTGCCAGCAGTTACTCGGAACTTTTGAACACTGAAGCTTTCTTT

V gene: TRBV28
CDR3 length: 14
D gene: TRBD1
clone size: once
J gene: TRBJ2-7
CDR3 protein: CASGPGQVGNEQYF
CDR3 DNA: TGTGCCAGCGGCCCGGGACAGGTCGGGAACGAGCAGTACTTC

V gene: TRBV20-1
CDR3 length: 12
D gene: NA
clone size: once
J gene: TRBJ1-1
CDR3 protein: CSAADRNTEAFF
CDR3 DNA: TGCAGTGCAGCGGACAGAAACACTGAAGCTTTCTTT

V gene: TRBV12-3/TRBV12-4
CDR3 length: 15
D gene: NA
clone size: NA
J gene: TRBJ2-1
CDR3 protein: CASSFLRGAYNEQFF
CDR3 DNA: TGTGCCAGCAGTTTTTTACGCGGGGCCTACAATGAGCAGTTCTTC

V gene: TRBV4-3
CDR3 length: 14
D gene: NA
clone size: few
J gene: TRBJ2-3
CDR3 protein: CASSQEGVSGTQYF
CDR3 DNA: TGCGCCAGCAGCCAAGAAGGGGTTTCGGGTACGCAGTATTTT

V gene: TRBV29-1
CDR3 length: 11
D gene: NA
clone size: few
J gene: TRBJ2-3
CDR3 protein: CSVEARSTQYF
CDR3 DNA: TGCAGCGTTGAAGCCCGGAGTACGCAGTATTTT

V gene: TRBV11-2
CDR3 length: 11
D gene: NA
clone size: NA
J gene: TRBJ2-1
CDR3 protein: CASTTRTEQFF
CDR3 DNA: TGTGCCAGCACCACCCGGACGGAGCAGTTCTTC

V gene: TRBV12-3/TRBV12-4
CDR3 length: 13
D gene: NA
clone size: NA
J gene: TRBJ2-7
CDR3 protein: CASSPGTPQIQYF
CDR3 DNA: TGTGCCAGCAGTCCCGGGACACCCCAGATTCAGTACTTC

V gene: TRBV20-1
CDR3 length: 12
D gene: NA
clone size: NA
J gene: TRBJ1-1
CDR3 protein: CSAGDRLEEAFF
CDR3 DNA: TGCAGTGCTGGAGACAGGCTTGAGGAGGCTTTCTTT

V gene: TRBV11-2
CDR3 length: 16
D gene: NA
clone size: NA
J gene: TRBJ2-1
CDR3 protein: CASSLDLGPSYNEQFF
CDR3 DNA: TGTGCCAGCAGCTTAGATTTGGGTCCCTCCTACAATGAGCAGTTCTTC

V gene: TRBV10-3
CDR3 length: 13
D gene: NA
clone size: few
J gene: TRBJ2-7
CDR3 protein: CAIRSGPSYEQYF
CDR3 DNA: TGTGCCATCAGGTCAGGGCCCTCCTACGAGCAGTACTTC

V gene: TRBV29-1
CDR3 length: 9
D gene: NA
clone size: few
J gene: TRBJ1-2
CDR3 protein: CSVEPGYTF
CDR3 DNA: TGCAGCGTTGAACCTGGCTACACCTTC

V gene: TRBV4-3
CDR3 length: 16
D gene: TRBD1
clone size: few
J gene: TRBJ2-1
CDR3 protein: CASSQESRGLAHEQFF
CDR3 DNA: TGCGCCAGCAGCCAAGAGAGTAGGGGGCTCGCCCATGAGCAGTTCTTC

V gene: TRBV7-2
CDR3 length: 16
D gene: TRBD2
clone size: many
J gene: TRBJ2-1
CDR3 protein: CASSLEAGLAETEQFF
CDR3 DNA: TGTGCCAGCAGCTTAGAAGCGGGACTAGCGGAAACAGAGCAGTTCTTC

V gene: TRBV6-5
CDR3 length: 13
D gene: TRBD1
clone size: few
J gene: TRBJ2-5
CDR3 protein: CASSYSETGLQYF
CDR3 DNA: TGTGCCAGCAGTTACTCGGAGACAGGGCTGCAGTACTTC

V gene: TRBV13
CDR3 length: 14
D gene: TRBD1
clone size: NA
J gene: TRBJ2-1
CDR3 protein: CASSPGTGENEQFF
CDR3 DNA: TGTGCCAGCAGCCCGGGGACAGGGGAAAATGAGCAGTTCTTC

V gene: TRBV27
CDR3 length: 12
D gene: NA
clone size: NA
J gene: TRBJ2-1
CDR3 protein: CASARDRHEQFF
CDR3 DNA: TGTGCCAGCGCTAGAGACAGGCATGAGCAGTTCTTC

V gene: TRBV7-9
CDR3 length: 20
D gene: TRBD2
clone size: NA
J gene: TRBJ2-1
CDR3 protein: CASSPQTGFGLAGPYNEQFF
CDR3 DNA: TGTGCCAGCAGCCCCCAGACAGGGTTTGGTCTAGCGGGACCCTACAATGAGCAGTTCTTC

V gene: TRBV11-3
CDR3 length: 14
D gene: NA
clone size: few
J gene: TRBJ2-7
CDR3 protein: CASSLDSVSNEQYF
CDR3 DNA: TGTGCCAGCAGCTTAGACAGCGTCTCTAACGAGCAGTACTTC

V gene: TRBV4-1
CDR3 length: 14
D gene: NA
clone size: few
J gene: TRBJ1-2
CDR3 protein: CASSHSRGDYGYTF
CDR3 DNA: TGCGCCAGCAGCCACTCAAGGGGAGACTATGGCTACACCTTC

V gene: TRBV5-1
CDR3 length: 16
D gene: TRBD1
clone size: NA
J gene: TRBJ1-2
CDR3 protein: CASSYGTGVSPYGYTF
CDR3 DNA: TGCGCCAGCAGCTACGGGACAGGGGTGTCCCCCTATGGCTACACCTTC